This TCR beta chain was profiled in a study of T cell clonality in common variable immunodeficiency. Germline CDR1 and CDR2: SNHLY and FYNNEI. Trimming removed 11 bases from V and 3 bases from J; junction bases left unmatched: 12. This CDR3 has 16 amino acids. Many counts were recorded for this clone. Its antigen is unknown. The read gets to within 3 residues of the CDR3 end, and the germline J gene fills in the rest. Overall study results and limits: Compared with controls, CVID subjects had fewer shared TCRbeta clones. CVID subjects showed higher TCRbeta clonality than healthy controls.

Control and CVID samples contributed equal amounts of genomic DNA. This table comes from immunoSEQ multiplex PCR, and its TCRdb copy is limited to in-frame clones, with some not included. The sample includes 40,000 to 45,000 clones, none of them occurring once. The origin of this receptor is a person aged 18 to 70 in good health. This sequence joins TRBV2 and TRBJ2-2; 10 bases are shared with TRBD2. Sequenced sample: peripheral blood mononuclear cells. The DNA read from the CDR3 is TGTGCCTGCGGGGGGAGCGGGGGGGGTGACACCGGGGAG. Protein: CACGGSGGGDTGE. The CDR3 in full is CACGGSGGGDTGELFF.